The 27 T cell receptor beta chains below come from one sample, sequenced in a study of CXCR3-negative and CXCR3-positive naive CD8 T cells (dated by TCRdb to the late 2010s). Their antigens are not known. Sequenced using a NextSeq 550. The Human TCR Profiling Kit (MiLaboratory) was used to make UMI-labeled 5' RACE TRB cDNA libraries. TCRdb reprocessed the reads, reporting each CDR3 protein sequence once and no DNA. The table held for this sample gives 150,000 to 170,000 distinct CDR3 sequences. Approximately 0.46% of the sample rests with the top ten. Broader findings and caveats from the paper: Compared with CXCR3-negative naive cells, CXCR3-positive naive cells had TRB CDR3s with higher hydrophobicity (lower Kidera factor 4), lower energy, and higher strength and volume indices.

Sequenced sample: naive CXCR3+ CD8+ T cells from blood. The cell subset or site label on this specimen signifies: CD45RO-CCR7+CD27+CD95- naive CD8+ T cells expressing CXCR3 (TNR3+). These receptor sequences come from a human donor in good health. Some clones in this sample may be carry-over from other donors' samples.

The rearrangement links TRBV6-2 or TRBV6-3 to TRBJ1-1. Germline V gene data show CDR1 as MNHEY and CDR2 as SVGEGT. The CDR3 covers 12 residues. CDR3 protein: CASRTQGPEAFF.

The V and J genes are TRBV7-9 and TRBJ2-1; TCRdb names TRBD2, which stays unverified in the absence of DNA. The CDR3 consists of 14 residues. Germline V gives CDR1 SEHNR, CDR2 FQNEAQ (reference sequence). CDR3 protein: CASSFGTLKNEQFF.

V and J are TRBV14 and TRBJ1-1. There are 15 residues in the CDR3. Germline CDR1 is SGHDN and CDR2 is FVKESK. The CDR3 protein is CASSQDRSWSTEAFF. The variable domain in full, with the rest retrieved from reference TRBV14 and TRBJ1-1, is EAGVTQFPSHSVIEKGQTVTLRCDPISGHDNLYWYRRVMGKEIKFLLHFVKESKQDESGMPNNRFLAERTGGTYSTLKVQPAELEDSGVYFCASSQDRSWSTEAFFGQGTRLTVV.

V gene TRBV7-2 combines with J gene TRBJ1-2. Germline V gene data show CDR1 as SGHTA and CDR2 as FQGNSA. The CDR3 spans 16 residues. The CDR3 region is CASSLDEGWANYGYTF. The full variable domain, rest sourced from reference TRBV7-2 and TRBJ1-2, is GAGVSQSPSNKVTEKGKDVELRCDPISGHTALYWYRQSLGQGLEFLIYFQGNSAPDKSGLPSDRFSAERTGGSVSTLTIQRTQQEDSAVYLCASSLDEGWANYGYTFGSGTRLTVV.

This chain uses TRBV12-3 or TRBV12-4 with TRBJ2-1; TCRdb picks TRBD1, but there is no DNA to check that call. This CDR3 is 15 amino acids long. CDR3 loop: CASSSPGQGKGEQFF.

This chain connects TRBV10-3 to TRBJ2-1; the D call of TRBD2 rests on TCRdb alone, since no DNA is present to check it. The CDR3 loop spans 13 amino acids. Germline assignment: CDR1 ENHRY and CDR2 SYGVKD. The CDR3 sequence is CAIGLAGYNEQFF.

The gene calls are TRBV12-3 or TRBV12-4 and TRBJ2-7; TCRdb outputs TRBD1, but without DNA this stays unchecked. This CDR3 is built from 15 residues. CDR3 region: CASSPLEGSSYEQYF.

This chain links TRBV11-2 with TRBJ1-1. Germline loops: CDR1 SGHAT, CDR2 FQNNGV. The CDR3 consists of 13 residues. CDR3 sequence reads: CASSLGKHTEAFF.

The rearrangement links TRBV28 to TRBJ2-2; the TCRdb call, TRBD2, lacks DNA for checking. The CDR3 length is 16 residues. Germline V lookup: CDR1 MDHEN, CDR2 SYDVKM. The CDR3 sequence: CASSYRAGRRTGELFF.

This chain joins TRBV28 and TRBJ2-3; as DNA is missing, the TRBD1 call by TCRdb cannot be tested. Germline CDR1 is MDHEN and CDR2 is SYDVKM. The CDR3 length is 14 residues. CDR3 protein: CAILGGIGTDTQYF.

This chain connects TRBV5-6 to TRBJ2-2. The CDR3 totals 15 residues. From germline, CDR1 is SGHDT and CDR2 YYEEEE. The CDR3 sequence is CASSLIRGDTGELFF.

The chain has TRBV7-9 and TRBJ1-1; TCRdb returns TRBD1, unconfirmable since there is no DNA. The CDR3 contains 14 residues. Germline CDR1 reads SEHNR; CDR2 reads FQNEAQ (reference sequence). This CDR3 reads CASSPWVEDTEAFF. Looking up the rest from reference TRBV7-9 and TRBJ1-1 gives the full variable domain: DTGVSQNPRHKITKRGQNVTFRCDPISEHNRLYWYRQTLGQGPEFLTYFQNEAQLEKSRLLSDRFSAERPKGSFSTLEIQRTEQGDSAMYLCASSPWVEDTEAFFGQGTRLTVV.

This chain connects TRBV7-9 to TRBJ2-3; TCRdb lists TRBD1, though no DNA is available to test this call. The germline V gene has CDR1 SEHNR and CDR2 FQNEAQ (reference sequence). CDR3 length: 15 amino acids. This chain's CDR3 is CASSSSTDRRDTQYF.

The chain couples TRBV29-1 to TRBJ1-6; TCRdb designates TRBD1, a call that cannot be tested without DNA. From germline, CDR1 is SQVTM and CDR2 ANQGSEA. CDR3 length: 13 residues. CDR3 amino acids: CSASEGSLGPLHF. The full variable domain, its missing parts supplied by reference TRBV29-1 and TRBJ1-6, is SAVISQKPSRDICQRGTSLTIQCQVDSQVTMMFWYRQQPGQSLTLIATANQGSEATYESGFVIDKFPISRPNLTFSTLTVSNMSPEDSSIYLCSASEGSLGPLHFGNGTRLTVT.

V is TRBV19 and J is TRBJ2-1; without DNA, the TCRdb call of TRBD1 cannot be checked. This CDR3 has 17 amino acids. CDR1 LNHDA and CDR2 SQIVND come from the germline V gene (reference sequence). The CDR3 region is CASSMGTVGGFYNEQFF.

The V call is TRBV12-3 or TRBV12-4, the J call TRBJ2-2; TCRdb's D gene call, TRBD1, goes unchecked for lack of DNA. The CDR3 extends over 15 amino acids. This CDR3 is CASSPWTGSTGELFF.

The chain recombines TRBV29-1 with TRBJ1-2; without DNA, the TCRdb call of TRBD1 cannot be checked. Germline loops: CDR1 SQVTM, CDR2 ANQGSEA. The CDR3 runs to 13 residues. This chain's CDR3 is CSVESPLDRGYTF. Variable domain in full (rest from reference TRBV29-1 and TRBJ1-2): SAVISQKPSRDICQRGTSLTIQCQVDSQVTMMFWYRQQPGQSLTLIATANQGSEATYESGFVIDKFPISRPNLTFSTLTVSNMSPEDSSIYLCSVESPLDRGYTFGSGTRLTVV.

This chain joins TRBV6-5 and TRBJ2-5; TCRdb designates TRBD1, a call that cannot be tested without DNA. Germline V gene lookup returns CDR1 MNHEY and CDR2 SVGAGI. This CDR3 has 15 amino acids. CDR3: CASSQTGTGVETQYF.

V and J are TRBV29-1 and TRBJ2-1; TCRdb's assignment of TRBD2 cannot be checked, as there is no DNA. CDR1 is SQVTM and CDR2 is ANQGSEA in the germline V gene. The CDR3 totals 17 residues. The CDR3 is CSVEFGLVARVYNEQFF.

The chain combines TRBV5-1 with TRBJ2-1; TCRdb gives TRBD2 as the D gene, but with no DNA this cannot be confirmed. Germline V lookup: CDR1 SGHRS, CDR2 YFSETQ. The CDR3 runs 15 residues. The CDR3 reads CASRSAGVSYNEQFF.

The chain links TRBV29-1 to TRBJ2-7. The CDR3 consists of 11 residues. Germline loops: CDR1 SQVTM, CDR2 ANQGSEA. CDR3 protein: CSVFISYEQYF.

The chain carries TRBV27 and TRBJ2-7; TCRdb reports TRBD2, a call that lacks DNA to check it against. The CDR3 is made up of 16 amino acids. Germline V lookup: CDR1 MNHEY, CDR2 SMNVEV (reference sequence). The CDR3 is CASRKTSGGARYEQYF.

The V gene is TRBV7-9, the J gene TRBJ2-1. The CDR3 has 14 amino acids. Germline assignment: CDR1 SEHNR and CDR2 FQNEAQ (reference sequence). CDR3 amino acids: CASSLGAAYNEQFF.

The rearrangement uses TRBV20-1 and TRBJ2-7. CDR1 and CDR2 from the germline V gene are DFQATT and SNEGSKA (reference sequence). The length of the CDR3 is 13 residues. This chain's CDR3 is CSARGGAHYEQYF.

The CDR3 here is CASSFVAYEQFF. The V and J genes are TRBV7-2 and TRBJ2-1. The germline V gene encodes CDR1 SGHTA and CDR2 FQGNSA. CDR3 length equals 12 residues.

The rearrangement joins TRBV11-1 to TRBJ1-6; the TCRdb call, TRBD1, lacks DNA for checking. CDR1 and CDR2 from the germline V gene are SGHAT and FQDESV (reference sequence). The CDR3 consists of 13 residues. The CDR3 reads CASSVTANSPLHF. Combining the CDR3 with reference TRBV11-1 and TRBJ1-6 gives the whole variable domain EAEVAQSPRYKITEKSQAVAFWCDPISGHATLYWYRQILGQGPELLVQFQDESVVDDSQLPKDRFSAERLKGVDSTLKIQPAELGDSAMYLCASSVTANSPLHFGNGTRLTVT.

The CDR3 loop reads CASSVPRDAVFELFF. The chain carries TRBV28 and TRBJ2-2; the D gene TCRdb calls, TRBD1, cannot be checked with no DNA. CDR1 is MDHEN and CDR2 is SYDVKM in the germline V gene. CDR3 size: 15 residues.